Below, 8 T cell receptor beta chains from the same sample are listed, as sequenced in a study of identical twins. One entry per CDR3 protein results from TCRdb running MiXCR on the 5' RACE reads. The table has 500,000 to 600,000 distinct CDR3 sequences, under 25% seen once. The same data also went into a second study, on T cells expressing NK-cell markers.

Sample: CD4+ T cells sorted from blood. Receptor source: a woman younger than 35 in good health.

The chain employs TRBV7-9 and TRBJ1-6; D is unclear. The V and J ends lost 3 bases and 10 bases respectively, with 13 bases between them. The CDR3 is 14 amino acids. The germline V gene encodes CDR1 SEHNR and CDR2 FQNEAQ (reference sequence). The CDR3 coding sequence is TGTGCCAGCAGCTTGGACGGAATCGGGTCACCCCTCCACTTT. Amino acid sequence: CASSLDGIGSPLHF. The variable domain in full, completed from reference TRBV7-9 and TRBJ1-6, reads DTGVSQNPRHKITKRGQNVTFRCDPISEHNRLYWYRQTLGQGPEFLTYFQNEAQLEKSRLLSDRFSAERPKGSFSTLEIQRTEQGDSAMYLCASSLDGIGSPLHFGNGTRLTVT.

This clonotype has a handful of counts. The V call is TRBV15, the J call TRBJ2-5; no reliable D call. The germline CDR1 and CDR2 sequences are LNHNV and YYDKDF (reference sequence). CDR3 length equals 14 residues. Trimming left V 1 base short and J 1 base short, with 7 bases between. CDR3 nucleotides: TGTGCCACCAGCAGAGCTACACCCCAAGAGACCCAGTACTTC. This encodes CATSRATPQETQYF.

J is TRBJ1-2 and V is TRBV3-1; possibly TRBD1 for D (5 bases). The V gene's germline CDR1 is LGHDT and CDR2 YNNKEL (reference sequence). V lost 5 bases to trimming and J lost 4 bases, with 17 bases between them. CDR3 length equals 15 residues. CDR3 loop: CASSEAAGEPYGYTF. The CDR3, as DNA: TGTGCCAGCAGCGAAGCCGCGGGGGAGCCCTATGGCTACACCTTC.

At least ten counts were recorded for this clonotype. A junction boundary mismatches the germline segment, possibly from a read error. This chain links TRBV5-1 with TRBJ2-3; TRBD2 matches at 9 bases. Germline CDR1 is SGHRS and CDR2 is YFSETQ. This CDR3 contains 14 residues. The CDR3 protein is CASSPSGGTDTQYF. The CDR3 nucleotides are TGTGCCAGCAGTCCTAGCGGGGGCACAGATACGCAGTATTTT.

DNA of the CDR3: TGTGCCACAACCCGGGGCTTGAACACTGAAGCTTTCTTT. Protein: CATTRGLNTEAFF. This chain uses TRBV6-6 with TRBJ1-1, with D perhaps matching TRBD1 (5 bases). The CDR3 spans 13 residues. Germline V gene data show CDR1 as MNHNY and CDR2 as SVGAGI (reference sequence). V lost 10 bases to trimming and J lost 0 bases, with 12 bases between them.

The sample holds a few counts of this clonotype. The CDR3 sequence: CASSPLAGAPYNEQFF. The CDR3 nucleotides read TGTGCCAGCAGCCCCCTAGCGGGGGCTCCCTACAATGAGCAGTTCTTC. The genes are TRBV16 and TRBJ2-1, with 10 nucleotides matching TRBD2. Per the germline V gene, CDR1 is KGHSY and CDR2 is FQNENV. V shed 4 bases and J 2 bases; nucleotides not matched to a gene: 5. This CDR3 spans 16 amino acids.

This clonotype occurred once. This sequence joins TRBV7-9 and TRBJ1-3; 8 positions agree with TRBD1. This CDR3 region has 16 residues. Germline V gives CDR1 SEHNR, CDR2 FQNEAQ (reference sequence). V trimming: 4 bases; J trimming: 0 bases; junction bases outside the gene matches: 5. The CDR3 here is CASSSDRGSSGNTIYF. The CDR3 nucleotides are TGTGCCAGCAGCTCAGACAGGGGATCCTCTGGAAACACCATATATTTT.

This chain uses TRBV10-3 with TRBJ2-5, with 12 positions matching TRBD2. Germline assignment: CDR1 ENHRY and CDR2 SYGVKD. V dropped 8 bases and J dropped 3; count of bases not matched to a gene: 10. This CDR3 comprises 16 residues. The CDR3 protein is CAIGASSGGAEETQYF. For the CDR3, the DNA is TGTGCCATCGGGGCCTCTAGCGGGGGGGCGGAAGAGACCCAGTACTTC.